The clone carrying this T cell receptor beta chain was seen a single time. Germline V gene sequence: CDR1 SNHLY, CDR2 FYNNEI. The CDR3 runs 14 residues. Losses at the gene ends were 6 bases for V and 9 bases for J; bases not matched to a gene: 9. These data belong to a study of blood T cell repertoires in COVID-19. About the study: Samples taken during acute and convalescent COVID-19 were collected in the United States, Italy and Spain. The cDNA or gDNA used as material had been derived from T cells, B-cell-depleted T cells, or PBMCs.

In the original processing: Researchers report that nucleated cell counts were estimated from reference gene primer amplification. The protocol was immunoSEQ multiplex PCR, while the TCRdb copy is restricted to in-frame clones and leaves out a portion. V and J calls plus clone size are reproduced from that table; the DNA served to infer D and trimming. The data show around 200,000 clones, with about four fifths seen just once and around 6.8% held by the top ten. The gene calls are TRBV2 and TRBJ2-1; TRBD1 matches at 9 bases. The TCR was taken from a human donor in a cohort sampled during active COVID-19. Specimen: peripheral blood. The CDR3 sequence: CASSLGQGFGEQFF. For the CDR3, the DNA is TGTGCCAGCAGCTTAGGACAGGGGTTCGGTGAGCAGTTCTTC.